This is a list of T cell receptor beta chains from one sample in a study of PD-1 blockade in classical Hodgkin lymphoma. Data came from immunoSEQ multiplex PCR; TCRdb stores just in-frame clones and leaves some out. The sample contains roughly 70,000 clones, 93% of which appear only once. The sample was peripheral blood mononuclear cells (PBMCs). All receptors derive from a human donor with classical Hodgkin lymphoma. CDR3s include the opening cysteine and the closing phenylalanine or tryptophan. The D gene is left open where the match is weak. Rows give clone size only sometimes, using once, few, many, or a class for an expanded clone.

V gene: TRBV4-3
J gene: TRBJ2-3
D gene: TRBD2
clone size: -
CDR3 protein: CASSQEFLAGADTQYF
CDR3 DNA: TGCGCCAGCAGCCAAGAGTTCCTAGCGGGAGCAGATACGCAGTATTTT

V gene: TRBV11-2
J gene: TRBJ1-1
D gene: -
clone size: once
CDR3 protein: CASSWGAAVNTEAFF
CDR3 DNA: TGTGCCAGCAGCTGGGGGGCAGCAGTAAACACTGAAGCTTTCTTT

V gene: TRBV11-2
J gene: TRBJ2-7
D gene: TRBD1
clone size: -
CDR3 protein: CASSPTGQGDYEQYF
CDR3 DNA: TGTGCCAGCAGCCCGACCGGACAGGGGGACTACGAGCAGTACTTC

V gene: TRBV7-2
J gene: TRBJ2-1
D gene: TRBD2
clone size: -
CDR3 protein: CASSSLTSGDNEQFF
CDR3 DNA: TGTGCCAGCAGCTCCCTGACTAGCGGAGACAATGAGCAGTTCTTC

V gene: TRBV10-3
J gene: TRBJ1-5
D gene: -
clone size: -
CDR3 protein: CAIIGLHRNQPQHF
CDR3 DNA: TGTGCCATCATCGGACTCCACCGAAATCAGCCCCAGCATTTT

V gene: TRBV10-3
J gene: TRBJ1-5
D gene: -
clone size: once
CDR3 protein: CASRGPGPQPQHF
CDR3 DNA: TGTGCCTCTAGGGGCCCGGGCCCCCAGCCCCAGCATTTT

V gene: TRBV28
J gene: TRBJ2-7
D gene: -
clone size: -
CDR3 protein: CASRRTAAEEQYF
CDR3 DNA: TGTGCCAGCAGGAGGACAGCCGCCGAGGAGCAGTACTTC

V gene: TRBV20-1
J gene: TRBJ2-3
D gene: -
clone size: -
CDR3 protein: CSFRKTDTQYF
CDR3 DNA: TGCAGTTTCCGGAAAACAGATACGCAGTATTTT

V gene: TRBV29-1
J gene: TRBJ2-3
D gene: -
clone size: -
CDR3 protein: CSVERQYPDTQYF
CDR3 DNA: TGCAGCGTTGAAAGGCAGTACCCAGATACGCAGTATTTT

V gene: TRBV4-3
J gene: TRBJ1-3
D gene: -
clone size: -
CDR3 protein: CASSQSSRGDGNTIYF
CDR3 DNA: TGCGCCAGCAGCCAATCCTCGAGGGGGGATGGAAACACCATATATTTT